This TCR beta chain appears in the sequencing data of a study of blood T cell repertoires in COVID-19. Study details: PBMCs, B-cell-depleted T cells, or T cells provided the cDNA or gDNA that made up the material.

Original analysis: Counts of nucleated cells, estimated from reference gene primer amplification, were obtained. Profiled with immunoSEQ multiplex PCR; TCRdb holds only in-frame clones, not every one. V and J calls and clone size come straight from that table; D and trimming were deduced from the DNA. The sample includes 15,000 to 20,000 clones, roughly three quarters seen only once; the top ten take over 7.5%. The clonotype comes from a man aged 55 to 69 with acute or convalescent COVID-19. Material for sequencing was peripheral blood.

The CDR3 loop reads CASYSTGDYGYTF. For the CDR3, the DNA is TGTGCCAGTTACTCGACAGGGGACTATGGCTACACCTTC. V is TRBV9 and J is TRBJ1-2, with 8 bases identical to TRBD1. The CDR3 is 13 residues long. The germline V gene has CDR1 SGDLS and CDR2 YYNGEE. Trimming cost V 8 bases and J 3 bases; bases outside gene matches: 6.